This T cell receptor (beta chain) was identified in a study of cytomegalovirus exposure and HLA in healthy donors. Points from the study as a whole: According to an earlier analysis, most TCR beta V segments yielded productive rearrangements about 90% or about 30% of the time. DRB1 had the most TCR associations and HLA-C the fewest, a later analysis found, with rates varying by HLA locus.

Worth noting for this clone: Its antigen is unknown.

It was with 60 Vbeta and 13 Jbeta primers that the PCR ran. Clones were read by immunoSEQ multiplex PCR, and TCRdb kept only the in-frame ones, dropping some. The sample lists over 140,000 clones; more than 70% were seen once. V was cut by 0 bases and J by 0 bases, with 8 bases left in between. This CDR3 is built from 15 residues. Germline CDR1 is SGHRS and CDR2 is YFSETQ. Each donor's status was that of a healthy bone marrow donor. Sequenced material: PBMCs. The chain recombines TRBV5-1 with TRBJ2-3, with D possibly matching TRBD2 (5 bases). This receptor was identified in a man aged 50 to 60 in good health and CMV-seronegative. The CDR3 loop reads CASSLVGDSTDTQYF. CDR3 coding DNA: TGCGCCAGCAGCTTGGTCGGGGATAGCACAGATACGCAGTATTTT.